The 16 T cell receptor beta chains below all came from one sample that was sequenced in a study of Graves' ophthalmopathy and Graves' hyperthyroidism. The study amplified TCR beta CDR3 regions using RNA transcripts. An initial RT-PCR round employing HTBI primers preceded a second-round multiplex PCR. One entry per CDR3 protein results from TCRdb running MiXCR on the multiplex PCR reads. The table includes about 740,000 distinct CDR3 sequences, roughly 40% detected once. Sequencing was carried out using peripheral blood. The receptors here all came from an adult man with Graves' ophthalmopathy.

The chain recombines TRBV20-1 with TRBJ2-7; TRBD2 might be the D (6 bases). The CDR3 runs to 14 residues. The germline V gene encodes CDR1 DFQATT and CDR2 SNEGSKA (reference sequence). The V end was cut by 1 base, the J end by 5 bases, with 15 bases between. The CDR3 protein is CSARGGGGSHEQYF. As DNA, the CDR3 is TGCAGTGCTAGAGGGGGAGGAGGGTCCCACGAGCAGTACTTC.

This clonotype appeared many times. The chain links TRBV25-1 to TRBJ2-2; no definite D call. The CDR3 is 13 amino acids. Germline assignment: CDR1 MGHDK and CDR2 SYGVNS. V lost 7 bases and J 1 base, leaving 7 bases between the germline ends. The CDR3 DNA is TGTGCCAGCACTGAGGAGAACACCGGGGAGCTGTTTTTT. It is translated as CASTEENTGELFF.

This clonotype has at least ten counts. This chain links TRBV19 with TRBJ2-7; D assignment may be TRBD1 or TRBD2 (5 bases each). Trimming pared 6 bases from V and 4 bases from J, leaving 16 bases between. Germline V gene data show CDR1 as LNHDA and CDR2 as SQIVND (reference sequence). The CDR3 has 14 amino acids. CDR3: CASSSPGRLYEQYF. CDR3 bases: TGTGCCAGTAGCTCACCGGGACGGCTGTACGAGCAGTACTTC.

Worth noting for this clonotype: A much more abundant neighbour one base away suggests this may be a read error. The chain carries TRBV7-2 and TRBJ1-5, with no clear D. There are 14 residues in the CDR3. Trimming took 11 bases from V and 4 from J, leaving 18 bases between them. CDR1 is SGHTA, CDR2 FQGNSA, per germline. The CDR3 nucleotides are TGTGCCGGCATTCCCACGACCCAAAATCAGCCCCAGCATTTT. This translates into CAGIPTTQNQPQHF.

This clonotype showed up many times. The rearrangement links TRBV10-3 to TRBJ2-1; D is uncertain. Trimming took 0 bases from V and 0 from J, leaving 9 bases between them. Germline assignment: CDR1 ENHRY and CDR2 SYGVKD. The CDR3 consists of 16 residues. The CDR3 DNA follows: TGTGCCATCAGTGAGTCGGACGGACGCTCCTACAATGAGCAGTTCTTC. It is translated as CAISESDGRSYNEQFF.

The genes are TRBV10-3 and TRBJ1-3, with 7 bases fitting TRBD1. The length of the CDR3 is 11 residues. Per germline, CDR1 ENHRY and CDR2 SYGVKD. V gave up 3 bases and J gave up 11 bases; unmatched junction bases: 1. The CDR3 region is CAISEQGSIYF. The CDR3 nucleotides are TGTGCCATCAGTGAACAGGGGTCCATATATTTT.

This clonotype has only a few counts. The CDR3 loop is CSARKGSHYGYTF. The DNA of the CDR3 is TGCAGTGCTAGGAAAGGGTCTCACTATGGCTACACCTTC. The chain joins TRBV20-1 to TRBJ1-2; no clear D gene. From germline, CDR1 is DFQATT and CDR2 SNEGSKA (reference sequence). Trimming removed 3 bases from V and 3 bases from J, with 11 bases in between. This CDR3 contains 13 residues.

The chain links TRBV7-9 to TRBJ1-3; D remains unclear. Trimming took off 3 bases at V and 7 bases at J, with 13 bases between the two ends. CDR1 and CDR2 from the germline V gene are SEHNR and FQNEAQ (reference sequence). The CDR3 sequence is 14 residues long. The CDR3 bases are TGTGCCAGCAGCTTGGCGGAAGTCGGGAACACCATATATTTT. Protein: CASSLAEVGNTIYF.

The sample holds a few counts of this clonotype. Here the CDR3 DNA reads TGTGCCAGCAGCCCTGTAGCGGGGGCCCTCGAGCAGTACTTC. Translated: CASSPVAGALEQYF. The rearrangement links TRBV9 to TRBJ2-7, with 9 bases identical to TRBD2. CDR3 size: 14 residues. With 4 bases clipped from V and 6 bases from J, the junction kept 8 bases outside the gene matches. Germline CDR1 is SGDLS and CDR2 is YYNGEE. The whole variable domain, filled in from reference TRBV9 and TRBJ2-7, reads DSGVTQTPKHLITATGQRVTLRCSPRSGDLSVYWYQQSLDQGLQFLIQYYNGEERAKGNILERFSAQQFPDLHSELNLSSLELGDSALYFCASSPVAGALEQYFGPGTRLTVT.

In its sample, this clonotype was seen many times. The chain is built from TRBV20-1 and TRBJ2-7; unclear D gene. The CDR3 length is 14 residues. Germline-derived CDR1 and CDR2 are DFQATT and SNEGSKA (reference sequence). The V gene lost 1 base and the J gene lost 4 bases, with 14 bases spanning the gap. The CDR3 protein is CSARASGIHYEQYF. The DNA for the CDR3 is TGCAGTGCTAGAGCTTCTGGCATACATTACGAGCAGTACTTC.

The chain carries TRBV7-8 and TRBJ2-2; TRBD2 aligns across 8 bases. In germline, CDR1 is SGHVS, CDR2 FQNEAQ. V shed 4 bases, J shed 3 bases, and the junction held 4 bases outside the gene matches. The CDR3 covers 15 residues. CDR3 loop: CASSSGLGDTGELFF. As DNA, the CDR3 is TGTGCCAGCAGCTCGGGACTAGGGGACACCGGGGAGCTGTTTTTT.

This clonotype showed up many times. The J gene is TRBJ1-6, the V gene TRBV7-3; D ambiguous. The CDR3 covers 16 residues. Trimming took 1 base from V and 7 from J, leaving 14 bases between them. The V gene's germline CDR1 is SGHTA and CDR2 FQGTGA. The CDR3 is CASSLSQPGSNSPLHF. Written as DNA, the CDR3 is TGTGCCAGCAGCTTAAGTCAGCCCGGTAGCAATTCACCCCTCCACTTT.

The V gene is TRBV10-1, the J gene TRBJ2-5; 8 bases align to TRBD2. Trimming took 3 bases from V and 4 from J; bases not matched to a gene: 4. This CDR3 comprises 14 residues. CDR1 WNHNN and CDR2 SYGVQD come from the germline V gene (reference sequence). For the CDR3, the DNA is TGCGCCAGCAGTGACGGGGGGGACCGAGAGACCCAGTACTTC. Translating gives CASSDGGDRETQYF.

This clonotype was seen only once. The gene calls are TRBV7-9 and TRBJ2-7; D possibly corresponds to TRBD1 (6 bases). The germline gives CDR1 SEHNR, CDR2 FQNEAQ (reference sequence). The CDR3 extends over 13 amino acids. Trimming took 6 bases from V and 4 from J, leaving 13 bases between them. The CDR3 region is CASSTGFKYEQYF. CDR3 bases: TGTGCCAGCAGTACAGGGTTTAAGTACGAGCAGTACTTC.

V and J are TRBV25-1 and TRBJ2-5, with a tentative D call TRBD1 (6 bases). Germline CDR1 MGHDK, CDR2 SYGVNS. Trimming cost V 5 bases and J 5 bases, with 12 bases left between them. The CDR3 runs 13 residues. For the CDR3, the DNA is TGTGCCAGCAGTACACAGGGAGCGGAGACCCAGTACTTC. Its translation is CASSTQGAETQYF.

The rearrangement joins TRBV29-1 to TRBJ1-2, with 9 positions matching TRBD1. Looked up from germline, CDR1 is SQVTM and CDR2 is ANQGSEA. This CDR3 comprises 11 residues. V was pared by 6 bases and J by 13 bases, with 9 bases of the junction left unmatched. CDR3 DNA: TGCAGCGTAGGGACAGGGTTGTGGTTCACCTTC. This translates into CSVGTGLWFTF.